The 15 T cell receptor beta chains presented below share a single source sample, sequenced in a study of CD8 T cells in ankylosing spondylitis. Antigens for these TCRs are unknown. TCRdb reanalysed the 5' RACE reads using MiXCR and keeps one entry per CDR3 protein. Of some 700,000 distinct CDR3 sequences in the sample, 15% to 20% are singletons; the top ten hold 19%. Study results and caveats: Among TCR beta sequences, a motif of fewer than 10 highly homologous variants appeared characteristic of ankylosing spondylitis blood.

The sample taken for sequencing was blood, either unsorted or a sorted T cell fraction (not recorded which). These receptors came from a male donor with ankylosing spondylitis.

This clonotype was observed a handful of times. The genes are TRBV7-9 and TRBJ1-1; D perhaps matches TRBD1 (5 bases). This CDR3 comprises 14 residues. CDR1 SEHNR and CDR2 FQNEAQ come from the germline V gene (reference sequence). The V and J ends lost 6 bases and 1 base respectively, with 12 bases between them. The CDR3 sequence is CASRSGAPNTEAFF. In DNA, the CDR3 is TGTGCCAGCAGGTCCGGGGCGCCGAACACTGAAGCTTTCTTT.

Concerning this clonotype: At one end, the junction sequence differs from germline, possibly due to a read error. The chain uses TRBV3-1 and TRBJ2-1; D possibly matches TRBD1 or TRBD2 (5 bases each). Looked up from germline, CDR1 is LGHDT and CDR2 is YNNKEL (reference sequence). There are 15 residues in the CDR3. The CDR3 bases are TGTGCCAGCAGCCAAGGGGGGATAGCTCCCGGTGAGCAGTGCTTC. This codes for CASSQGGIAPGEQCF.

Comment on this clonotype: At one boundary the junction diverges from the germline segment, which might be a read error. The chain couples TRBV20-1 to TRBJ2-1; TRBD2 matches at 11 bases. CDR1 is DFQATT, CDR2 SNEGSKA, per germline (reference sequence). The CDR3 contains 17 residues. CDR3 coding DNA: TGCTGTGCTAGAGATGCCCAACTAGCGGGAGAGGGGAATGAGCAGTTCTTC. Protein: CCARDAQLAGEGNEQFF.

This clonotype was observed a few times. The V gene is TRBV6-1, the J gene TRBJ1-2, with unresolved D. Germline loops: CDR1 MNHNS, CDR2 SASEGT. This CDR3 contains 12 residues. V lost 3 bases and J lost 1, with 3 bases in between. This chain's CDR3 is CASSELNYGYTF. In DNA form, the CDR3 reads TGTGCCAGCAGTGAGCTTAACTATGGCTACACCTTC.

This clonotype was observed many times. The chain carries TRBV28 and TRBJ2-7; D ambiguous. Germline CDR1 is MDHEN and CDR2 is SYDVKM. Trimming stripped 7 bases from V and 6 bases from J, with 10 bases between. CDR3 length: 11 residues. Here the CDR3 reads CASTSPGEQYF. CDR3 sequence (DNA): TGTGCCAGCACTTCCCCGGGCGAGCAGTACTTC. The whole variable domain, remainder taken from reference TRBV28 and TRBJ2-7, is DVKVTQSSRYLVKRTGEKVFLECVQDMDHENMFWYRQDPGLGLRLIYFSYDVKMKEKGDIPEGYSVSREKKERFSLILESASTNQTSMYLCASTSPGEQYFGPGTRLTVT.

This chain links TRBV5-4 with TRBJ2-3; the D gene is possibly TRBD1 (6 bases). The length of the CDR3 is 17 residues. Trimming removed 0 bases at V and 2 bases at J, with 16 bases between. Germline assignment: CDR1 SGHNT and CDR2 YYREEE (reference sequence). The CDR3 DNA follows: TGTGCCAGCAGCTTGGTGGGGCAGGGGTCGATCACAGATACGCAGTATTTT. This codes for CASSLVGQGSITDTQYF.

This clonotype was counted between two and nine times. The CDR3 DNA follows: TGTGCCAGCAGGAACAGGAGGAACACTGAAGCTTTCTTT. It translates to CASRNRRNTEAFF. The chain carries TRBV6-6 and TRBJ1-1; tentative D call: TRBD1 (5 bases). The CDR3 totals 13 residues. V lost 6 bases to trimming and J lost 1 base, with 9 bases between them. CDR1 is MNHNY, CDR2 SVGAGI, per germline (reference sequence).

This clonotype was counted only a few times. V gene TRBV27 combines with J gene TRBJ2-3, with D perhaps given as TRBD1 or TRBD2 (6 bases each). Germline-derived CDR1 and CDR2 are MNHEY and SMNVEV (reference sequence). The CDR3 is 15 amino acids. V gave up 5 bases and J gave up 5 bases, with 17 bases separating them. The CDR3 sequence: CASSPVGGPEDTQYF. The CDR3 DNA sequence: TGTGCCAGCAGTCCCGTGGGGGGCCCCGAAGATACGCAGTATTTT.

The V gene is TRBV10-3, the J gene TRBJ2-7; 9 nucleotides line up with TRBD1. The CDR3 has 13 residues. V lost 2 bases, J lost 7 bases, and 3 bases stayed unmatched. Germline CDR1 is ENHRY and CDR2 is SYGVKD. The CDR3 loop is CAISEDRGMEQYF. The CDR3 nucleotides read TGTGCCATCAGTGAGGACAGGGGGATGGAGCAGTACTTC.

The V call is TRBV12-3 or TRBV12-4, the J call TRBJ1-2, with 9 bases that match TRBD1. The CDR3 consists of 14 residues. Trimming took 2 bases from V and 9 from J; bases not matched to a gene: 7. The CDR3 here is CASSLSGTGQRYTF. CDR3 in DNA: TGTGCCAGCAGTTTATCCGGGACAGGGCAGCGCTACACCTTC.

The V gene is TRBV19, the J gene TRBJ1-5, with D tentatively TRBD1 (6 bases). Germline V lookup: CDR1 LNHDA, CDR2 SQIVND (reference sequence). The germline V and J ends were trimmed by 8 bases and 7 bases, with 15 bases remaining between them. This CDR3 region has 13 residues. CDR3 DNA: TGTGCCAGTCGGACAGACCTCGTCCAGCCCCAGCATTTT. Translation gives CASRTDLVQPQHF.

CDR3 protein: CASSDAGIDRDEQYF. In nucleotides, the CDR3 is TGTGCCAGCAGTGACGCGGGAATTGACAGGGACGAGCAGTACTTC. The genes are TRBV6-1 and TRBJ2-7, with D maybe TRBD1 (7 bases). Germline V lookup: CDR1 MNHNS, CDR2 SASEGT. V lost 3 bases, J lost 5 bases, and 17 bases lay in between. The CDR3 consists of 15 residues.

The V gene is TRBV9, the J gene TRBJ1-1; D possibly corresponds to TRBD1 (5 bases). V was pared by 0 bases and J by 0 bases, with 21 bases between. Per the germline V gene, CDR1 is SGDLS and CDR2 is YYNGEE. CDR3 size: 19 residues. In DNA form, the CDR3 reads TGTGCCAGCAGCGTAGCACCAGGCAGGGTGGGGCCGATGAACACTGAAGCTTTCTTT. Its protein is CASSVAPGRVGPMNTEAFF.

The rearrangement uses TRBV29-1 and TRBJ2-3; 7 nucleotides line up with TRBD1. This CDR3 contains 17 residues. The germline gives CDR1 SQVTM, CDR2 ANQGSEA. Losses at the gene ends were 5 bases for V and 1 base for J; bases not matched to a gene: 15. DNA for the CDR3: TGCAGCGTTCCGCACCCTACAGGGGCCTGGGGCACAGATACGCAGTATTTT. This sequence encodes CSVPHPTGAWGTDTQYF.

The chain couples TRBV28 to TRBJ1-5; possible D gene TRBD1, 6 bases. The CDR3 loop spans 14 amino acids. CDR1 and CDR2 (germline): MDHEN, SYDVKM. V was pared by 1 base and J by 5 bases, with 9 bases between. CDR3 nucleotide sequence: TGTGCCAGCAGTTTATCACAGGGACATCAGCCCCAGCATTTT. Translating it yields CASSLSQGHQPQHF.